One sample yielded the 6 T cell receptor beta chains listed below, sequenced in a study of T cells after posttransplantation cyclophosphamide. Repertoires were generated with immunoSEQ multiplex PCR, while TCRdb's copy carries only in-frame clones and drops some. The sample lists 51,000 or so clones, 90% to 95% occurring once. Source material: PBMCs. All receptors derive from a woman aged 25 to 39 in good health and a related stem cell transplant donor.

The V call is TRBV5-1, the J call TRBJ1-4; the D is unclear. The CDR3 is made up of 17 amino acids. Per the germline V gene, CDR1 is SGHRS and CDR2 is YFSETQ. V dropped 1 base and J dropped 6 bases, with 19 bases sitting between them. The CDR3 sequence is CASSLSRNMGLDEKLFF. The CDR3 region has the DNA TGCGCCAGCAGCTTGTCTAGGAATATGGGTTTGGATGAAAAACTGTTTTTT.

The chain is built from TRBV7-6 and TRBJ1-4, with D possibly matching TRBD1 (6 bases). Germline V gene sequence: CDR1 SGHVS, CDR2 FNYEAQ. V was shortened by 5 bases and J by 8 bases, with 18 bases between the two germline ends. This CDR3 contains 15 residues. This chain's CDR3 is CASSPHRDLEEKLFF. CDR3 DNA: TGTGCCAGCAGCCCTCACAGGGATTTAGAAGAAAAACTGTTTTTT.

The chain links TRBV5-1 to TRBJ2-3, with 7 bases lining up with TRBD1. From germline, CDR1 is SGHRS and CDR2 YFSETQ. Germline trimming cut 5 bases from V and 0 bases from J; bases unmatched to any gene: 3. The CDR3 is 14 residues long. For the CDR3, the DNA is TGCGCCAGCAGGGAGACAGGGAGCACAGATACGCAGTATTTT. It translates to CASRETGSTDTQYF. Variable domain in full (rest from reference TRBV5-1 and TRBJ2-3): KAGVTQTPRYLIKTRGQQVTLSCSPISGHRSVSWYQQTPGQGLQFLFEYFSETQRNKGNFPGRFSGRQFSNSRSEMNVSTLELGDSALYLCASRETGSTDTQYFGPGTRLTVL.

This clone occurred once. The chain recombines TRBV7-2 with TRBJ2-3, with a weak D call TRBD2 (6 bases). CDR1 SGHTA and CDR2 FQGNSA come from the germline V gene. V lost 4 bases and J 4 bases, leaving 9 bases between the germline ends. The CDR3 has 13 amino acids. CDR3 region: CASSSQRADTQYF. DNA for the CDR3: TGTGCCAGCAGCTCTCAGCGGGCAGATACGCAGTATTTT.

The rearrangement joins TRBV9 to TRBJ1-1, with D tentatively TRBD1 (6 bases). The CDR3 runs to 14 residues. CDR1 is SGDLS, CDR2 YYNGEE, per germline. The V gene lost 3 bases and the J gene lost 0 bases, with 9 bases spanning the gap. In nucleotides, the CDR3 is TGTGCCAGCAGCGCGGACAGTATGAACACTGAAGCTTTCTTT. Residues: CASSADSMNTEAFF. Looking up the rest from reference TRBV9 and TRBJ1-1 gives the full variable domain: DSGVTQTPKHLITATGQRVTLRCSPRSGDLSVYWYQQSLDQGLQFLIQYYNGEERAKGNILERFSAQQFPDLHSELNLSSLELGDSALYFCASSADSMNTEAFFGQGTRLTVV.

The chain uses TRBV6-1 and TRBJ1-2; 7 positions match TRBD1. The CDR3 covers 15 residues. J gave up 0 bases and V 4 bases, and 5 bases lay outside the gene matches. Germline V gene sequence: CDR1 MNHNS, CDR2 SASEGT. The CDR3 loop reads CASSAGTDTNYGYTF. DNA for the CDR3: TGTGCCAGCAGTGCAGGGACAGATACTAACTATGGCTACACCTTC.